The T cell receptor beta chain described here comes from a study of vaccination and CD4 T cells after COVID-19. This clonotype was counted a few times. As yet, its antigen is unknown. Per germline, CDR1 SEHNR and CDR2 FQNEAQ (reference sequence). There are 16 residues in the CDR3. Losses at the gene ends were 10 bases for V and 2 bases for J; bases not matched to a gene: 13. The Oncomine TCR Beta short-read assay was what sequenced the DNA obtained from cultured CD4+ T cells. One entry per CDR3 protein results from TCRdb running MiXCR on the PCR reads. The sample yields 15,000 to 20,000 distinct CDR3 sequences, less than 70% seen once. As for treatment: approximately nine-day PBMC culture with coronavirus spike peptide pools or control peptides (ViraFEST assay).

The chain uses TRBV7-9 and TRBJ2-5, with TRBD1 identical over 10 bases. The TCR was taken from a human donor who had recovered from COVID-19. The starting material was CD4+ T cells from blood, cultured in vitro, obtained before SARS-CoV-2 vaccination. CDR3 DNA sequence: TGTGCCACAACCCGGGACAGGGGTCAGATTCAAGAGACCCAGTACTTC. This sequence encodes CATTRDRGQIQETQYF.